This TCR beta chain was obtained from a study of T cells after posttransplantation cyclophosphamide. Measured with immunoSEQ multiplex PCR; TCRdb has only the in-frame clones, and not every one. The sample includes about 47,000 clones, about 90% of them seen just once. The sample was PBMCs. The sequence derives from a woman aged 50 to 60 in good health and a related stem cell transplant donor.

The CDR3 reads CASSRLAGGLADTQYF. The CDR3 bases are TGTGCCAGTAGTCGACTAGCGGGAGGGTTGGCAGATACGCAGTATTTT. V and J are TRBV19 and TRBJ2-3; 14 bases fit TRBD2. The CDR3 is 16 residues long. Germline CDR1 is LNHDA and CDR2 is SQIVND (reference sequence). With V trimmed by 5 bases and J by 4 bases, 5 bases remained unmatched.